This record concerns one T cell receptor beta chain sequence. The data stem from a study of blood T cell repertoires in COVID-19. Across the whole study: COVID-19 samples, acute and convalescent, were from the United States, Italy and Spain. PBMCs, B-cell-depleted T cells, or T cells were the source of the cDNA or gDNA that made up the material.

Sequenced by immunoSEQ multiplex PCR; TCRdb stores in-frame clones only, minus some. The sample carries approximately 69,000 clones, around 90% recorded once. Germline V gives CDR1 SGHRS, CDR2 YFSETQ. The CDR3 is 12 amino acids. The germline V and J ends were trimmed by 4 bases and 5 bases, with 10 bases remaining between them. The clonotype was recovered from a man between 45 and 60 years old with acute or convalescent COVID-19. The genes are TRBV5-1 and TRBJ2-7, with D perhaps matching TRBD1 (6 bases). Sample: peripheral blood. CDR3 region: CASSQGQHEQYF. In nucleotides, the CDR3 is TGCGCCAGCAGCCAAGGACAGCACGAGCAGTACTTC.